The clone carrying this T cell receptor (beta chain) was seen a handful of times. This record belongs to a study of cytomegalovirus exposure and HLA in healthy donors. V shed 1 base and J shed 4 bases, with 14 bases lying between them. This CDR3 spans 17 amino acids. The germline CDR1 and CDR2 sequences are MGHRA and YSYEKL. The PCR used 60 Vbeta and 13 Jbeta primers. TCRdb's copy holds only in-frame clones and misses some; the assay was immunoSEQ multiplex PCR. This sample has 160,000 or so clones, with approximately 75% found just once. The source is a man aged 25-45 years in good health and CMV-seropositive. Specimen: PBMCs. This chain connects TRBV4-1 to TRBJ2-6; perhaps TRBD1 as D (6 bases). The CDR3 loop is CASSQVNQGFGANVLTF. The CDR3 nucleotides are TGCGCCAGCAGCCAAGTAAACCAGGGGTTCGGGGCCAACGTCCTGACTTTC.